The next 7 T cell receptor beta chains were all read from a single sample in a study of OX40 agonist ivuxolimab in advanced cancers. Repertoires were generated with immunoSEQ multiplex PCR, while TCRdb's copy carries only in-frame clones and drops some. The repertoire holds around 31,000 clones, with around nine tenths as singletons. The sample here was CD4+ or CD8+ T cells sorted from blood, taken in a trial of the OX40 agonist ivuxolimab. These receptors were obtained from an adult with an advanced solid tumor such as melanoma, head and neck, liver or kidney cancer.

The V gene is TRBV9, the J gene TRBJ2-2, with a weak D call TRBD1 (6 bases). Germline loops: CDR1 SGDLS, CDR2 YYNGEE. Trimming cost V 0 bases and J 3 bases, with 18 bases left between them. This CDR3 spans 18 amino acids. This CDR3 is CASSVVGGLGEYTGELFF. The CDR3 nucleotides are TGTGCCAGCAGCGTAGTAGGGGGATTAGGGGAGTACACCGGGGAGCTGTTTTTT. The full variable domain, completed using reference TRBV9 and TRBJ2-2, is DSGVTQTPKHLITATGQRVTLRCSPRSGDLSVYWYQQSLDQGLQFLIQYYNGEERAKGNILERFSAQQFPDLHSELNLSSLELGDSALYFCASSVVGGLGEYTGELFFGEGSRLTVL.

This clone was seen more than once but under ten times. This sequence joins TRBV7-6 and TRBJ1-1, with 8 bases aligning to TRBD1. Germline trimming cut 1 base from V and 4 bases from J; bases unmatched to any gene: 2. The CDR3 is made up of 14 amino acids. Germline V gene sequence: CDR1 SGHVS, CDR2 FNYEAQ. CDR3 loop: CASSLETGGTEAFF. The CDR3 region has the DNA TGTGCCAGCAGCTTAGAAACAGGGGGCACTGAAGCTTTCTTT. The complete variable domain, with remaining parts taken from reference TRBV7-6 and TRBJ1-1, reads GAGVSQSPRYKVTKRGQDVALRCDPISGHVSLYWYRQALGQGPEFLTYFNYEAQQDKSGLPNDRFSAERPEGSISTLTIQRTEQRDSAMYRCASSLETGGTEAFFGQGTRLTVV.

The chain combines TRBV10-3 with TRBJ2-5; D is unresolved. Germline V lookup: CDR1 ENHRY, CDR2 SYGVKD. This CDR3 is 13 amino acids long. V was trimmed by 5 bases and J by 2 bases, leaving 9 bases between them. The CDR3 loop is CAISPDLQETQYF. CDR3 sequence (DNA): TGTGCCATCAGTCCCGACTTACAAGAGACCCAGTACTTC.

This chain joins TRBV29-1 and TRBJ2-7, with 11 bases aligning to TRBD2. V lost 7 bases to trimming and J lost 1 base; unmatched junction nucleotides: 9. The CDR3 spans 15 residues. CDR1 and CDR2 (germline): SQVTM, ANQGSEA. The CDR3 reads CSASVRLAGSYEQYF. The CDR3 DNA is TGCAGCGCTTCAGTCCGACTAGCGGGATCCTACGAGCAGTACTTC.

The genes are TRBV27 and TRBJ2-1; 8 bases match TRBD1. The CDR3 is 16 residues long. J gave up 9 bases and V 3 bases, and 13 bases lay outside the gene matches. CDR1 is MNHEY and CDR2 is SMNVEV in the germline V gene (reference sequence). CDR3 residues: CASSFDRGWTKGEQFF. CDR3 DNA: TGTGCCAGCAGTTTTGACAGGGGATGGACTAAGGGTGAGCAGTTCTTC.

V and J are TRBV19 and TRBJ1-3; D gene unclear. Trimming pared 5 bases from V and 1 base from J, leaving 9 bases between. The V gene's germline CDR1 is LNHDA and CDR2 SQIVND (reference sequence). This CDR3 spans 14 amino acids. The CDR3: CASSPWMSGNTIYF. The CDR3 bases are TGTGCCAGTAGTCCCTGGATGTCTGGAAACACCATATATTTT.

This chain links TRBV9 with TRBJ2-1; 11 bases are shared with TRBD2. Trimming removed 3 bases from V and 2 bases from J; junction bases left unmatched: 7. This CDR3 region has 17 residues. The germline gives CDR1 SGDLS, CDR2 YYNGEE. CDR3 DNA sequence: TGTGCCAGCAGCGACCTACTAGCGGGGGCCACCTACAATGAGCAGTTCTTC. This sequence encodes CASSDLLAGATYNEQFF.